The T cell receptor (beta chain) described here comes from a study of OX40 agonist ivuxolimab in advanced cancers. On the study more broadly: Patients received intravenous ivuxolimab every 2 weeks at 0.01 to 10 mg/kg. Patients achieving partial responses numbered three: one hepatocellular carcinoma case and two cutaneous melanoma cases.

Systemic immunosuppression or a history of autoimmune disease excluded patients. The CDR3 has 10 residues. Trimming stripped 7 bases from V and 4 bases from J, with 5 bases between. Germline CDR1 is SQVTM and CDR2 is ANQGSEA. Produced via immunoSEQ multiplex PCR; TCRdb's table is partial and in-frame only. The table shows 59,000 or so clones, with 82% occurring only once. Turning to this clone: Its antigen is not identified.

General observations from the study: Within 6 weeks, CD4+ and CD8+ blood T cells expanded clonally at 0.1 to 3.0 mg/kg.

The sample was CD4+ or CD8+ T cells sorted from blood, taken in a trial of the OX40 agonist ivuxolimab. The chain joins TRBV29-1 to TRBJ2-1; the D is unclear. The TCR originated in an adult with an advanced solid tumor such as melanoma, head and neck, liver or kidney cancer. For the CDR3, the DNA is TGCAGCGGTTCTTACAATGAGCAGTTCTTC. Its protein product is CSGSYNEQFF.